This T cell receptor beta chain was identified in a study of blood T cell repertoires in COVID-19. For the study at large: Sites across the United States, Italy and Spain contributed samples from acute and convalescent COVID-19. PBMCs, B-cell-depleted T cells, or T cells were the source of the cDNA or gDNA that made up the material.

In the study's own analysis: Reference gene primer amplification gave estimated nucleated cell counts. Using immunoSEQ multiplex PCR, the repertoire was profiled, and TCRdb retains in-frame clones only, with some absent. That table is the source of V, J and clone size, and D and trimming were worked out from the DNA. The sample carries approximately 300,000 clones, more than 80% recorded once. The Seattle site enrolled patients during active infection and followed them longitudinally. Looked up from germline, CDR1 is SNHLY and CDR2 is FYNNEI. This CDR3 contains 13 residues. V shed 9 bases and J shed 4 bases, with 15 bases lying between them.

Input material: peripheral blood. This receptor was obtained from a woman under 40 with COVID-19, enrolled during active disease. The chain joins TRBV2 to TRBJ1-1, with no clear D. CDR3 sequence (DNA): TGTGCCAGTTTCTCCGTATCCGGCACTGAAGCTTTCTTT. Its protein product is CASFSVSGTEAFF.